This T cell receptor (beta chain) is drawn from a study of shared clonotypes between healthy human individuals. About the research overall: Donors had three CD4 naive, three CD4 memory, two CD8 naive and one CD8 memory plate apiece.

Concerning this clone itself: Antigen specificity is unknown.

Naive CD8 cells lacked CD45RO, underwent positive selection for CCR7 and left out terminally differentiated effector memory CD45RA+ cells. Trimming removed 1 base from V and 1 base from J, with 11 bases in between. CDR1 is LGHNA and CDR2 is YSLEER in the germline V gene. The CDR3 has 15 amino acids. A deep-level run was used for the assay. Clones were sequenced by immunoSEQ multiplex PCR, and TCRdb holds only the in-frame ones, with some missing. The data hold about 2 million clones, with about 94% observed a single time. Study-wide findings and caveats: It was anticipated that sequencing depth would influence how many clonotypes donors shared. Clonotypes shared by all four sorted-subset donors had higher generation probabilities than non-shared clonotypes.

The rearrangement joins TRBV4-3 to TRBJ2-7; weak D call: TRBD2 (6 bases). The specimen sequenced was naive CD8+ T cells sorted from blood. This TCR was recovered from a man younger than 35 in good health. Here the CDR3 reads CASSQGKGLSYEQYF. CDR3 sequence (DNA): TGCGCCAGCAGCCAAGGGAAGGGACTTTCCTACGAGCAGTACTTC.